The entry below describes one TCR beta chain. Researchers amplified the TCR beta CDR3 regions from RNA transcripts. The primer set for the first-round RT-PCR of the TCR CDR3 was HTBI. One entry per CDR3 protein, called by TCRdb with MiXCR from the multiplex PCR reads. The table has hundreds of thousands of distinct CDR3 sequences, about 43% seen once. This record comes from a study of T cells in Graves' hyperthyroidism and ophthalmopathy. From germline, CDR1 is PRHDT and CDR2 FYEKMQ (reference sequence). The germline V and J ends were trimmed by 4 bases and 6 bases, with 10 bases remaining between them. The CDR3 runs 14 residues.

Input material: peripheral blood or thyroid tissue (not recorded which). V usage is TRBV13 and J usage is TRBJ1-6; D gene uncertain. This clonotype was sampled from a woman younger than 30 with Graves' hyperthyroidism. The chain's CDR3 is CASSSPRVNSPLHF. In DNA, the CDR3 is TGTGCCAGCAGCTCGCCACGGGTTAATTCACCCCTCCACTTT. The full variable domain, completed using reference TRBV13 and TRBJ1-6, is AAGVIQSPRHLIKEKRETATLKCYPIPRHDTVYWYQQGPGQDPQFLISFYEKMQSDKGSIPDRFSAQQFSDYHSELNMSSLELGDSALYFCASSSPRVNSPLHFGNGTRLTVT.